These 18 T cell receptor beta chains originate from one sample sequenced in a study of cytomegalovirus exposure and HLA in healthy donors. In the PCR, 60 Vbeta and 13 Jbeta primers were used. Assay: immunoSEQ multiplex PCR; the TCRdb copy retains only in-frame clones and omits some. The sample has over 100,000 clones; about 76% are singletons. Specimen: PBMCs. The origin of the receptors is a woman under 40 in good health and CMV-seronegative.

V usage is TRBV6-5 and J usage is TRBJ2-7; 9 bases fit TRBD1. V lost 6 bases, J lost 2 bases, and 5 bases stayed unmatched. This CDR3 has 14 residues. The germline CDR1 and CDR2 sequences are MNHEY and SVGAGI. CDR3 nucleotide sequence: TGTGCCAGCAGACTTACAGGGGGCACCTACGAGCAGTACTTC. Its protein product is CASRLTGGTYEQYF.

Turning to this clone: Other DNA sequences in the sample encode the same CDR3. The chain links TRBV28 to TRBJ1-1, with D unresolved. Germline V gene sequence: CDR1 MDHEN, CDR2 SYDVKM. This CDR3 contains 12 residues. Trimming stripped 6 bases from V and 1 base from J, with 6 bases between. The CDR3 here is CASRTGNTEAFF. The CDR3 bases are TGTGCCAGCAGGACGGGGAACACTGAAGCTTTCTTT.

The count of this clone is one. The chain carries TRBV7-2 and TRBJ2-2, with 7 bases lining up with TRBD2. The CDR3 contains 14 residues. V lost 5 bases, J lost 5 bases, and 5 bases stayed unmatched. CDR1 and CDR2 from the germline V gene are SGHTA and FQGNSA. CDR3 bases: TGTGCCAGCAGCGGGGGACTACCGACCGGGGAGCTGTTTTTT. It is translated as CASSGGLPTGELFF.

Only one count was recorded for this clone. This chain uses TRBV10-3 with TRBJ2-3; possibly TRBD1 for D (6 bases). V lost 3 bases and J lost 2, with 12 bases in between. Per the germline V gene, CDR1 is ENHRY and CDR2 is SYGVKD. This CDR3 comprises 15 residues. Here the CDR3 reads CAISDGNRATDTQYF. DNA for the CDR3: TGTGCCATCAGTGATGGGAACAGGGCCACAGATACGCAGTATTTT.

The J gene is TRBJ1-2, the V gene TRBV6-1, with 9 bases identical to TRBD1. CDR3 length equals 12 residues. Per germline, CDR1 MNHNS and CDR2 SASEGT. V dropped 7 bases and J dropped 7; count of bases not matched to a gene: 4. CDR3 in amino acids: CASTPGQGGYTF. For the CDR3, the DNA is TGTGCCAGCACTCCGGGACAGGGTGGCTACACCTTC.

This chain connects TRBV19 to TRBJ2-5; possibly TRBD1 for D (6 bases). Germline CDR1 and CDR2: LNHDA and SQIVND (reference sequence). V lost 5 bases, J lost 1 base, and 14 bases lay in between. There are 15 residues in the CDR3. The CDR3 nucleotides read TGTGCCAGTAGTGTGGACAGATTGACCCAAGAGACCCAGTACTTC. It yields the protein CASSVDRLTQETQYF.

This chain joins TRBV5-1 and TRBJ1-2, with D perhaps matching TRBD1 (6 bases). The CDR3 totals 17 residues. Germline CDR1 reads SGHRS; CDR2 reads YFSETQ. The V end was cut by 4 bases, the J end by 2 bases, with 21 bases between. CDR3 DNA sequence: TGCGCCAGCAGCCCTGGACAGACCCAGAGCCTCAACTATGGCTACACCTTC. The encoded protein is CASSPGQTQSLNYGYTF.

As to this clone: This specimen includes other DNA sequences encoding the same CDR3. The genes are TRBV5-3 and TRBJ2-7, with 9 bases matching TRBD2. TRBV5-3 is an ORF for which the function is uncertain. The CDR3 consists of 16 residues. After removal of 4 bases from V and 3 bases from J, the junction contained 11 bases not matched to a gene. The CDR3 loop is CARSKLGLATIYEQYF. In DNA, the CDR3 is TGTGCCAGAAGCAAGCTTGGACTAGCGACCATCTACGAGCAGTACTTC.

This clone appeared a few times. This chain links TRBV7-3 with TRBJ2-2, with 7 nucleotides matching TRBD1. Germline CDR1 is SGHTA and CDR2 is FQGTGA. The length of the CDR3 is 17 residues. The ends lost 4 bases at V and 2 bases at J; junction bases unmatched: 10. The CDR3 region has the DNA TGTGCCAGCAGCTCAAAACGGGGACAGACTAACACCGGGGAGCTGTTTTTT. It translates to CASSSKRGQTNTGELFF. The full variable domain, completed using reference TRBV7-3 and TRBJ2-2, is GAGVSQTPSNKVTEKGKYVELRCDPISGHTALYWYRQSLGQGPEFLIYFQGTGAADDSGLPNDRFFAVRPEGSVSTLKIQRTERGDSAVYLCASSSKRGQTNTGELFFGEGSRLTVL.

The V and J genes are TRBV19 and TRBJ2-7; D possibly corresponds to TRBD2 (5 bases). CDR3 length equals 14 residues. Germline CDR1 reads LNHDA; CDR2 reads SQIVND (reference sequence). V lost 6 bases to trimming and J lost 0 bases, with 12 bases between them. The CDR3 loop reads CASRGTGSSYEQYF. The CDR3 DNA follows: TGTGCCAGTAGAGGTACTGGGAGCTCCTACGAGCAGTACTTC.

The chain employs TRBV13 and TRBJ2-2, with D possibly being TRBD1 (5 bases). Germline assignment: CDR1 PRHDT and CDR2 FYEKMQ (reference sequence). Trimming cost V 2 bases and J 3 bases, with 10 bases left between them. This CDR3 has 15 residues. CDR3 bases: TGTGCCAGCAGCTTAACAGGCTTCTACACCGGGGAGCTGTTTTTT. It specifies CASSLTGFYTGELFF.

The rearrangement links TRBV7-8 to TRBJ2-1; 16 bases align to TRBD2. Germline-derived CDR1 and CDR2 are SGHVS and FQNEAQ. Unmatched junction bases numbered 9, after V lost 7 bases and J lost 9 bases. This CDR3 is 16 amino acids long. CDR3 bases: TGTGCCAGCATCCCGACGGGACTAGCGGGAGGGGGTGAGCAGTTCTTC. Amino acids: CASIPTGLAGGGEQFF.

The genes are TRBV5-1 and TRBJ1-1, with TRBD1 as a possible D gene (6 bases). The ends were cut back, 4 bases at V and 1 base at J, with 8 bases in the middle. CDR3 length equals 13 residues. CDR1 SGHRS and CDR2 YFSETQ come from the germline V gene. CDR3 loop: CASSQGQNTEAFF. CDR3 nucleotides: TGCGCCAGCAGCCAGGGGCAGAACACTGAAGCTTTCTTT.

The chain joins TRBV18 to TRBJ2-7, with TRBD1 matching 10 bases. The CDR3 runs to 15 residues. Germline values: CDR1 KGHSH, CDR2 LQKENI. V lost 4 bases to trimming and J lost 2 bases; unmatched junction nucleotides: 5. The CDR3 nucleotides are TGTGCCAGCTCACGAGGGACAGGGGAGCCCTACGAGCAGTACTTC. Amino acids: CASSRGTGEPYEQYF.

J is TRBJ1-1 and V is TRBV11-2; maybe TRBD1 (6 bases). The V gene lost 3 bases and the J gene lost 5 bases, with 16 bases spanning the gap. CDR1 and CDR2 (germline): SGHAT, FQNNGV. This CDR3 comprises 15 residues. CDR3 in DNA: TGTGCCAGCAGCTTTAGTATACAGGGTGGAACTGAAGCTTTCTTT. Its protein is CASSFSIQGGTEAFF.

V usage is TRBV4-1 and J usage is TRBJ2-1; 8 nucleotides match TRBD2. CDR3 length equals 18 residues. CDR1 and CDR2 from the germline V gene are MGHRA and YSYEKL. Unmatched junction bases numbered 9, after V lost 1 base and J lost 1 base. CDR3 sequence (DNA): TGCGCCAGCAGCCAAGCAGTTCCTAGCGGGCGTTCCTACAATGAGCAGTTCTTC. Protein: CASSQAVPSGRSYNEQFF.

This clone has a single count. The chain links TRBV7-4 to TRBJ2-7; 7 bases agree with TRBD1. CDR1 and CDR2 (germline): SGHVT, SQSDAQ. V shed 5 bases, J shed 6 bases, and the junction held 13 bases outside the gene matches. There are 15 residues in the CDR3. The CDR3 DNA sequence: TGTGCCAGCAGCCCTTTTCAAGGGGGCTCTTTCGAGCAGTACTTC. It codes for CASSPFQGGSFEQYF.

The CDR3 sequence: CASSISRGAGVEQFF. The CDR3, as DNA: TGTGCCAGCAGCATAAGCCGGGGGGCGGGAGTTGAGCAGTTCTTC. V gene TRBV7-2 combines with J gene TRBJ2-1; D is possibly TRBD2 (7 bases). This CDR3 is built from 15 residues. Germline V gene sequence: CDR1 SGHTA, CDR2 FQGNSA. Trimming pared 5 bases from V and 9 bases from J, leaving 20 bases between. The full variable domain, completed using reference TRBV7-2 and TRBJ2-1, is GAGVSQSPSNKVTEKGKDVELRCDPISGHTALYWYRQSLGQGLEFLIYFQGNSAPDKSGLPSDRFSAERTGGSVSTLTIQRTQQEDSAVYLCASSISRGAGVEQFFGPGTRLTVL.